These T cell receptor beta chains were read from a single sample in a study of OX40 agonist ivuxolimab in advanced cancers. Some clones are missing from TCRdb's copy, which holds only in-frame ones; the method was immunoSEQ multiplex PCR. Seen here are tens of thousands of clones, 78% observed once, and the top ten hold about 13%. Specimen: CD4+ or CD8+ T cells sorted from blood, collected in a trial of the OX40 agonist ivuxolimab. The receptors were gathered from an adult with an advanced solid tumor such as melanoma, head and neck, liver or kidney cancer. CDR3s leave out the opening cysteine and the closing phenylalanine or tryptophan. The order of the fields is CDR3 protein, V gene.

CDR3 protein: ASSPVGGEVETQY; V gene: TRBV7-8
CDR3 protein: ASSPTSDEQY; V gene: TRBV6-5
CDR3 protein: ASRPGTGNAGELF; V gene: TRBV5-1
CDR3 protein: ASSRGQVQETQY; V gene: TRBV5-4
CDR3 protein: ASSATGGTEAF; V gene: TRBV6-4
CDR3 protein: ASSPQASGSTDTQY; V gene: TRBV11-1
CDR3 protein: ASSLNVYSGNTIY; V gene: TRBV28
CDR3 protein: ASIPAGVRDQPQH; V gene: TRBV28
CDR3 protein: ASSESDRPTDTQY; V gene: TRBV10-1
CDR3 protein: ASSIAPGPAEQY; V gene: TRBV19
CDR3 protein: ASSIGHRSGGGTEAF; V gene: TRBV19
CDR3 protein: ASAPRDREYQETQY; V gene: TRBV9
CDR3 protein: ASSRGMGSNQPQH; V gene: TRBV19
CDR3 protein: ASSRFGPQYNEQF; V gene: TRBV7-3
CDR3 protein: ASSLSLGDEDEQY; V gene: TRBV5-6